The 31 T cell receptor beta chains reported below all come from one sample, sequenced in a study of T cells in tuberculosis. Here immunoSEQ multiplex PCR was the method, and the copy in TCRdb shows in-frame clones only, minus some. The profile covers over 25,000 clones, with 90% appearing a single time and around 6.1% taken by the ten largest. Sequenced sample: PBMCs. The receptors come from a donor between 10 and 35 years old with latent tuberculosis or without tuberculosis infection.

The chain joins TRBV6-5 to TRBJ2-1; the D gene is possibly TRBD1 (6 bases). Trimming stripped 5 bases from V and 4 bases from J, with 9 bases between. Germline loops: CDR1 MNHEY, CDR2 SVGAGI. This CDR3 comprises 13 residues. The CDR3 spells CASSPTGYNEQFF. DNA for the CDR3: TGTGCCAGCAGTCCCACAGGGTACAATGAGCAGTTCTTC.

The rearrangement joins TRBV27 to TRBJ2-7; D perhaps matches TRBD1 (6 bases). CDR1 and CDR2 from the germline V gene are MNHEY and SMNVEV (reference sequence). The CDR3 totals 14 residues. V gave up 2 bases and J gave up 0 bases, with 8 bases separating them. The CDR3 loop is CASSLATGSYEQYF. The CDR3 nucleotides read TGTGCCAGCAGTTTAGCGACAGGCTCCTACGAGCAGTACTTC.

The gene calls are TRBV2 and TRBJ2-3; no clear D gene. The CDR3 extends over 14 amino acids. Germline CDR1 SNHLY, CDR2 FYNNEI. Trimming took off 2 bases at V and 0 bases at J, with 6 bases between the two ends. CDR3 in DNA: TGTGCCAGCAGTGAAAGGCGGAGCACAGATACGCAGTATTTT. It yields the protein CASSERRSTDTQYF.

V is TRBV27 and J is TRBJ1-2; 9 bases map to TRBD1. CDR1 is MNHEY, CDR2 SMNVEV, per germline (reference sequence). The CDR3 sequence is 14 residues long. V lost 8 bases, J lost 8 bases, and 12 bases stayed unmatched. CDR3 protein: CASSLRRTGEGYTF. The CDR3 DNA sequence: TGTGCCAGCTCCCTCCGACGGACAGGGGAAGGCTACACCTTC.

The sample holds one count of this clone. This chain connects TRBV13 to TRBJ2-7; 10 nucleotides line up with TRBD1. The trim removed 4 bases at V and 3 bases at J, leaving 6 bases unmatched. The germline V gene encodes CDR1 PRHDT and CDR2 FYEKMQ (reference sequence). This CDR3 contains 15 residues. The CDR3: CASSCPDRGIYEQYF. CDR3 in DNA: TGTGCCAGCAGCTGTCCGGACAGGGGGATCTACGAGCAGTACTTC.

The chain couples TRBV28 to TRBJ2-2; 12 bases are shared with TRBD1. This CDR3 spans 15 amino acids. Germline assignment: CDR1 MDHEN and CDR2 SYDVKM. The junction had 2 bases not matched to a gene; V was cut back by 5 bases and J by 4 bases. In DNA form, the CDR3 reads TGTGCCAGCAGTCCGGGACAGGGGGCCACCGGGGAGCTGTTTTTT. This codes for CASSPGQGATGELFF.

This clone was observed once. V usage is TRBV6-5 and J usage is TRBJ1-4; D is unresolved. The CDR3 length is 13 residues. The germline V gene encodes CDR1 MNHEY and CDR2 SVGAGI. V dropped 6 bases and J dropped 7 bases, with 12 bases sitting between them. The CDR3 DNA is TGTGCCAGCAGGCCGCGCGGTTTTGAAAAACTGTTTTTT. Translated: CASRPRGFEKLFF.

The chain is built from TRBV28 and TRBJ1-2; TRBD1 agrees at 8 bases. The CDR3 has 15 amino acids. Germline-derived CDR1 and CDR2 are MDHEN and SYDVKM. J lost 1 base, V lost 3 bases, and 4 bases had no gene match. This CDR3 is CASSFRTGLNYGYTF. The CDR3 DNA reads TGTGCCAGCAGTTTCCGGACAGGGCTTAACTATGGCTACACCTTC.

J is TRBJ1-5 and V is TRBV6-5, with D possibly matching TRBD1 (6 bases). CDR3 length equals 15 residues. The V end lost 0 bases, the J end lost 2 bases, and 8 bases lay between the germline ends. Germline-derived CDR1 and CDR2 are MNHEY and SVGAGI. The CDR3 DNA reads TGTGCCAGCAGTTACTCGGCAGGGGGCAATCAGCCCCAGCATTTT. The encoded protein is CASSYSAGGNQPQHF.

The rearrangement joins TRBV14 to TRBJ2-7; the match to TRBD2 covers 7 bases. CDR3 length: 15 amino acids. Looked up from germline, CDR1 is SGHDN and CDR2 is FVKESK. After removal of 7 bases from V and 0 bases from J, the junction contained 9 bases not matched to a gene. Here the CDR3 reads CASKPEPGGSYEQYF. CDR3 sequence (DNA): TGTGCCAGCAAGCCCGAACCGGGGGGCTCCTACGAGCAGTACTTC. The full variable domain, in which reference TRBV14 and TRBJ2-7 provide the parts outside the CDR3, is EAGVTQFPSHSVIEKGQTVTLRCDPISGHDNLYWYRRVMGKEIKFLLHFVKESKQDESGMPNNRFLAERTGGTYSTLKVQPAELEDSGVYFCASKPEPGGSYEQYFGPGTRLTVT.

The chain joins TRBV10-3 to TRBJ2-1; TRBD2 aligns across 9 bases. Germline assignment: CDR1 ENHRY and CDR2 SYGVKD. After removal of 9 bases from V and 9 bases from J, the junction contained 15 bases not matched to a gene. The CDR3 spans 15 residues. CDR3 in DNA: TGTGCCATTACGCCGGCGGGGGGGTCAGGCGCTGAGCAGTTCTTC. It specifies CAITPAGGSGAEQFF.

This chain joins TRBV10-3 and TRBJ2-3; D may be TRBD1 (7 bases). The germline CDR1 and CDR2 sequences are ENHRY and SYGVKD. This CDR3 has 15 amino acids. V was clipped by 4 bases and J by 4 bases, with 15 bases between them. Here the CDR3 reads CAISGVGGGSDTQYF. CDR3 DNA: TGTGCCATCAGTGGCGTAGGAGGGGGCTCAGATACGCAGTATTTT.

The chain employs TRBV4-3 and TRBJ2-7; possible D gene TRBD1, 8 bases. The germline V gene encodes CDR1 LGHNA and CDR2 YSLEER. There are 14 residues in the CDR3. Trimming took 4 bases from V and 7 from J, leaving 17 bases between them. CDR3 in DNA: TGCGCCAGCAGCCCCGACAGGGGAGCGGGGGAGCAGTACTTC. This gives the protein CASSPDRGAGEQYF.

The V and J genes are TRBV9 and TRBJ2-5, with 11 bases that match TRBD2. The CDR3 consists of 15 residues. After removal of 3 bases from V and 5 bases from J, the junction contained 6 bases not matched to a gene. CDR1 and CDR2 from the germline V gene are SGDLS and YYNGEE. In DNA, the CDR3 is TGTGCCAGCAGCGCTAGCGGGGGGTACTCCGAGACCCAGTACTTC. The encoded protein is CASSASGGYSETQYF.

This sequence joins TRBV4-3 and TRBJ2-5; D might be TRBD2 (7 bases). The V and J ends lost 0 bases and 4 bases respectively, with 15 bases between them. Looked up from germline, CDR1 is LGHNA and CDR2 is YSLEER. The CDR3 runs 16 residues. CDR3 sequence reads: CASSQESWGGGETQYF. DNA for the CDR3: TGCGCCAGCAGCCAAGAATCCTGGGGAGGGGGAGAGACCCAGTACTTC.

The rearrangement links TRBV29-1 to TRBJ2-7, with 9 bases fitting TRBD1. CDR3 length equals 16 residues. Germline loops: CDR1 SQVTM, CDR2 ANQGSEA. The V and J ends lost 2 bases and 6 bases, in that order; junction bases with no gene match: 14. The CDR3 loop reads CSVEYGGLDRGFEQYF. The CDR3 nucleotides read TGCAGCGTTGAATATGGGGGGCTAGACAGGGGGTTCGAGCAGTACTTC.

The chain is built from TRBV9 and TRBJ2-1; 16 bases match TRBD2. Germline CDR1 reads SGDLS; CDR2 reads YYNGEE. The V and J ends lost 0 bases and 0 bases, in that order; junction bases with no gene match: 6. The CDR3 consists of 20 residues. Written as DNA, the CDR3 is TGTGCCAGCAGCGTAGGGGCAGGGACTAGCGGGGGGGCCTCCTACAATGAGCAGTTCTTC. Its translation is CASSVGAGTSGGASYNEQFF.

The rearrangement links TRBV11-2 to TRBJ2-1; TRBD2 matches at 11 bases. V lost 4 bases to trimming and J lost 5 bases; unmatched junction nucleotides: 10. The CDR3 is made up of 17 amino acids. CDR1 is SGHAT, CDR2 FQNNGV, per germline. CDR3 in DNA: TGTGCCAGCAGCTCCCACGGGCTAGCGGGGGGCCACAATGAGCAGTTCTTC. This encodes CASSSHGLAGGHNEQFF.

The chain carries TRBV6-1 and TRBJ1-2, with D unresolved. Trimming pared 7 bases from V and 1 base from J, leaving 7 bases between. The CDR3 totals 12 residues. The V gene's germline CDR1 is MNHNS and CDR2 SASEGT. CDR3 bases: TGTGCCAGCACCACTCGTAACTATGGCTACACCTTC. Protein: CASTTRNYGYTF.

This clone has just one count. The V call is TRBV5-1, the J call TRBJ1-2, with D maybe TRBD1 (6 bases). The V end lost 0 bases, the J end lost 8 bases, and 14 bases lay between the germline ends. The CDR3 loop spans 14 amino acids. The germline V gene encodes CDR1 SGHRS and CDR2 YFSETQ. DNA for the CDR3: TGCGCCAGCAGCTTGGCTGGGACACGAGAGGGCTACACCTTC. Protein product: CASSLAGTREGYTF.

The chain links TRBV6-1 to TRBJ1-2; D gene uncertain. Looked up from germline, CDR1 is MNHNS and CDR2 is SASEGT. The CDR3 covers 13 residues. Trimming removed 2 bases from V and 7 bases from J, with 11 bases in between. CDR3 nucleotides: TGTGCCAGCAGTGAAAATCTCCCGCGTGGCTACACCTTC. It specifies CASSENLPRGYTF.

The gene calls are TRBV2 and TRBJ2-3; possibly TRBD1 for D (6 bases). Trimming took 2 bases from V and 2 from J, leaving 8 bases between them. This CDR3 has 14 residues. Looked up from germline, CDR1 is SNHLY and CDR2 is FYNNEI. CDR3: CASSERGFTDTQYF. The DNA of the CDR3 is TGTGCCAGCAGTGAAAGGGGGTTCACAGATACGCAGTATTTT.

This chain joins TRBV6-5 and TRBJ2-5; the D gene is possibly TRBD2 (6 bases). V was pared by 8 bases and J by 1 base, with 14 bases between. The CDR3 covers 14 residues. Germline CDR1 is MNHEY and CDR2 is SVGAGI. The CDR3 protein is CASGRPGAQETQYF. The CDR3 bases are TGTGCCAGCGGGAGGCCCGGGGCCCAAGAGACCCAGTACTTC.

For this clone: Different DNA sequences within this sample yield the same CDR3. The genes are TRBV19 and TRBJ1-2, with a weak D call TRBD1 (5 bases). Germline V gives CDR1 LNHDA, CDR2 SQIVND (reference sequence). V was cut by 3 bases and J by 7 bases, with 9 bases left in between. This CDR3 contains 12 residues. In nucleotides, the CDR3 is TGTGCCAGTAGTATCGGGGGGACTGGCTACACCTTC. The encoded protein is CASSIGGTGYTF.

Concerning this clone: Other DNA sequences within the sample encode an identical CDR3. The chain couples TRBV2 to TRBJ2-7; 7 nucleotides match TRBD1. Germline-derived CDR1 and CDR2 are SNHLY and FYNNEI. This CDR3 contains 14 residues. After removal of 3 bases from V and 4 bases from J, the junction contained 6 bases not matched to a gene. The CDR3 sequence: CASSETGTSYEQYF. DNA for the CDR3: TGTGCCAGCAGTGAGACAGGGACCTCTTACGAGCAGTACTTC. Full variable domain (outside the CDR3, taken from reference TRBV2 and TRBJ2-7): EPEVTQTPSHQVTQMGQEVILRCVPISNHLYFYWYRQILGQKVEFLVSFYNNEISEKSEIFDDQFSVERPDGSNFTLKIRSTKLEDSAMYFCASSETGTSYEQYFGPGTRLTVT.

The chain couples TRBV9 to TRBJ1-1; 9 bases fit TRBD1. The V gene end was trimmed by 0 bases and the J gene end by 4 bases; junction bases not matched to a gene: 4. The CDR3 is 15 residues long. Germline assignment: CDR1 SGDLS and CDR2 YYNGEE. CDR3 bases: TGTGCCAGCAGCGTAGTCCCGACAGGGGGCACTGAAGCTTTCTTT. Translating it yields CASSVVPTGGTEAFF.

The chain couples TRBV5-1 to TRBJ2-7, with 7 bases that match TRBD1. With 4 bases clipped from V and 5 bases from J, the junction kept 9 bases outside the gene matches. CDR1 and CDR2 (germline): SGHRS, YFSETQ. The CDR3 sequence is 14 residues long. The CDR3 DNA sequence: TGCGCCAGCAGCCTGGGGACAGTCGGAGACGAGCAGTACTTC. Protein sequence: CASSLGTVGDEQYF.

This clone was observed a few times. This rearrangement joins TRBV7-8 to TRBJ1-1; D gene unclear. This CDR3 has 12 amino acids. Germline-derived CDR1 and CDR2 are SGHVS and FQNEAQ. V lost 4 bases and J lost 3, with 6 bases in between. The CDR3 here is CASSWADTEAFF. CDR3 nucleotides: TGTGCCAGCAGCTGGGCAGACACTGAAGCTTTCTTT.

The table lists this clone with a count of one. This chain uses TRBV7-9 with TRBJ2-1; 9 positions agree with TRBD1. The CDR3 covers 16 residues. Unmatched junction bases numbered 9, after V lost 6 bases and J lost 3 bases. Germline CDR1 reads SEHNR; CDR2 reads FQNEAQ (reference sequence). The CDR3 bases are TGTGCCAGCAGAATGAGCGGGACAGGGCTCTACAATGAGCAGTTCTTC. Amino acid sequence: CASRMSGTGLYNEQFF.

The chain combines TRBV7-2 with TRBJ2-3; TRBD2 is a possible D gene (6 bases). V was shortened by 5 bases and J by 2 bases, with 14 bases between the two germline ends. Germline assignment: CDR1 SGHTA and CDR2 FQGNSA. The length of the CDR3 is 15 residues. CDR3 amino acids: CASSHREPPTDTQYF. The DNA for the CDR3 is TGTGCCAGCAGCCATCGGGAGCCCCCCACAGATACGCAGTATTTT.

The chain recombines TRBV9 with TRBJ1-1; 10 nucleotides align to TRBD1. Trimming took 0 bases from V and 10 from J; bases not matched to a gene: 9. Germline V gene data show CDR1 as SGDLS and CDR2 as YYNGEE. The CDR3 has 15 amino acids. As DNA, the CDR3 is TGTGCCAGCAGCGTAGGGGACAGGGGCTGGGTGCGAGCTTTCTTT. Amino acids: CASSVGDRGWVRAFF.